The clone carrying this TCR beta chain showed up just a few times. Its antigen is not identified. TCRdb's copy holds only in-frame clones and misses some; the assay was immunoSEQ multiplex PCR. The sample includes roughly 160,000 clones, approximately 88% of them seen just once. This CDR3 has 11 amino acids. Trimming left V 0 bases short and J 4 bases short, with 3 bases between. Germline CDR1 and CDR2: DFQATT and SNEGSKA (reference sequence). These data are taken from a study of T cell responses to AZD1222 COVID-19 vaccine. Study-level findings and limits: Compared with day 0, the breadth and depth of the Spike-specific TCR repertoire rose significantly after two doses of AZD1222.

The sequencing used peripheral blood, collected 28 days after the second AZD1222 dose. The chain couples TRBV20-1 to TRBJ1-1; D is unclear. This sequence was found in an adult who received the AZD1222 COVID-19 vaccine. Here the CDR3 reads CSARESTEAFF. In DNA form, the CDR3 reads TGCAGTGCTAGAGAAAGCACTGAAGCTTTCTTT.